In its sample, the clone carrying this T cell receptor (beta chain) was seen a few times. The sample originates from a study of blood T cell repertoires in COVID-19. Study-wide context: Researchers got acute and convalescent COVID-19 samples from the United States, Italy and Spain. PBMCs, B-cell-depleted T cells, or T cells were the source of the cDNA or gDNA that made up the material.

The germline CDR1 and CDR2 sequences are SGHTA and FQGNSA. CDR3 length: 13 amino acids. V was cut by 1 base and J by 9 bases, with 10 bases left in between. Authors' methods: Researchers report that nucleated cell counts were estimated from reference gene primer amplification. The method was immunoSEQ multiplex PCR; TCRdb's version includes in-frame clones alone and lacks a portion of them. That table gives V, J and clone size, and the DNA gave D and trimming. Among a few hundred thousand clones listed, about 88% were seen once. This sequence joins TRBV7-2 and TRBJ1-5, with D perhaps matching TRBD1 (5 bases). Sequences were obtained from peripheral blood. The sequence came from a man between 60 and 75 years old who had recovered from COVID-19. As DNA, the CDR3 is TGTGCCAGCAGCTTAGGGGGGGAGCCGCCCCAGCATTTT. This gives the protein CASSLGGEPPQHF.